These T cell receptor beta chains were read from a single sample in a study of human T cells and chemical hapten exposure. TCRdb re-derived calls from the RACE reads in MiXCR, one entry per CDR3 protein. Of approximately 80,000 distinct CDR3 sequences listed, more than 8.5% are singletons. Specimen: whole blood, collected in connection with sensitization to the hapten diphenylcyclopropenone (DPC). These receptors were collected from a woman in her twenties or thirties with alopecia areata. Some clones in this sample may be carry-over from other donors' samples. The CDR3 runs from the conserved cysteine through the conserved F or W. The order of the fields is clone size, J gene, D gene, V gene, CDR3 DNA, CDR3 protein. D genes are given only for firm matches. Clone size is not always given. Where it is, it says once, few, many or a class for expanded clones.

clone size: few
J gene: TRBJ1-2
D gene: -
V gene: TRBV6-5
CDR3 DNA: TGTGCCAGCAGTCCCGCCGGTCTCGGCTATGGCTACACCTTC
CDR3 protein: CASSPAGLGYGYTF

clone size: once
J gene: TRBJ1-1
D gene: -
V gene: TRBV5-6
CDR3 DNA: TGTGCCAGCAGACCTTCCGGACGGCCCATGAACACTGAAGCTTTCTTT
CDR3 protein: CASRPSGRPMNTEAFF

clone size: -
J gene: TRBJ1-6
D gene: -
V gene: TRBV7-2
CDR3 DNA: TGTGCCAGCAGCGCCGGAAGTTCGCGGGGTTCACCCCTCCACTTT
CDR3 protein: CASSAGSSRGSPLHF

clone size: -
J gene: TRBJ1-3
D gene: -
V gene: TRBV12-3/TRBV12-4
CDR3 DNA: TGTGCCAGCAGTTTAGTAGGGACGGACACCATATATTTT
CDR3 protein: CASSLVGTDTIYF

clone size: many
J gene: TRBJ2-7
D gene: -
V gene: TRBV20-1
CDR3 DNA: TGCAGTGCTAGAATTCCGGGACAAAGCTCCTACGAGCAGTACTTC
CDR3 protein: CSARIPGQSSYEQYF

clone size: many
J gene: TRBJ2-7
D gene: TRBD2
V gene: TRBV7-9
CDR3 DNA: TGTGCCAGCAGCTTGCCGACTAGCGGTCTTCTCTCCTACGAGCAGTACTTC
CDR3 protein: CASSLPTSGLLSYEQYF

clone size: few
J gene: TRBJ2-6
D gene: -
V gene: TRBV12-3/TRBV12-4
CDR3 DNA: TGTGCCAGCAGTCAACAGGGAGCTGGGGCCAACGTCCTGACTTTC
CDR3 protein: CASSQQGAGANVLTF

clone size: -
J gene: TRBJ2-1
D gene: -
V gene: TRBV29-1
CDR3 DNA: TGCAGCGTTGCCCCCCTGAATGAGCAGTTCTTC
CDR3 protein: CSVAPLNEQFF

clone size: -
J gene: TRBJ2-7
D gene: TRBD2
V gene: TRBV20-1
CDR3 DNA: TGCAGTGCTCTAAAACTAGCGGGAGGGTCCTACGAGCAGTACTTC
CDR3 protein: CSALKLAGGSYEQYF

clone size: few
J gene: TRBJ1-4
D gene: -
V gene: TRBV18
CDR3 DNA: TGTGCCAGCTCACCAACTCGGAATGAAAAACTGTTTTTT
CDR3 protein: CASSPTRNEKLFF

clone size: once
J gene: TRBJ2-1
D gene: -
V gene: TRBV6-2/TRBV6-3
CDR3 DNA: TGTGCCAGCAGTAACGGGATAAACAATGAGCAGTTCTTC
CDR3 protein: CASSNGINNEQFF

clone size: -
J gene: TRBJ2-5
D gene: -
V gene: TRBV11-1
CDR3 DNA: TGTGCCAGCTCCCAAGGGCAGCAAGAGACCCAGTACTTC
CDR3 protein: CASSQGQQETQYF

clone size: many
J gene: TRBJ2-7
D gene: -
V gene: TRBV24-1
CDR3 DNA: TGTGCCACCAGTGATTCAGGGTCCTACGAGCAGTACTTC
CDR3 protein: CATSDSGSYEQYF

clone size: -
J gene: TRBJ2-1
D gene: -
V gene: TRBV19
CDR3 DNA: TGTGCCAGTAGTATTTATGCGGCCTTCTCCTACAATGAGCAGTTCTTC
CDR3 protein: CASSIYAAFSYNEQFF

clone size: many
J gene: TRBJ1-1
D gene: -
V gene: TRBV6-2/TRBV6-3
CDR3 DNA: TGTGCCAGCAGTTACGGAAGGAGGACTGAAGCTTTCTTT
CDR3 protein: CASSYGRRTEAFF

clone size: -
J gene: TRBJ2-1
D gene: -
V gene: TRBV4-1
CDR3 DNA: TGCGCCAGCAGCCAAGGACAGTACCCGTACAATGAGCAGTTCTTC
CDR3 protein: CASSQGQYPYNEQFF

clone size: -
J gene: TRBJ1-2
D gene: TRBD1
V gene: TRBV29-1
CDR3 DNA: TGCAGCGCCCTGAGGACAGGGCCGGGGGGCTACACCTTC
CDR3 protein: CSALRTGPGGYTF

clone size: many
J gene: TRBJ1-5
D gene: TRBD1
V gene: TRBV12-3/TRBV12-4
CDR3 DNA: TGTGCCAGCAGTTTTAGGGGGCGGAGCAATCAGCCCCAGCATTTT
CDR3 protein: CASSFRGRSNQPQHF

clone size: many
J gene: TRBJ2-3
D gene: -
V gene: TRBV7-9
CDR3 DNA: TGTGCCAGCAGCTTAGAGGGTTGGGGCACAGATACGCAGTATTTT
CDR3 protein: CASSLEGWGTDTQYF

clone size: many
J gene: TRBJ2-3
D gene: -
V gene: TRBV6-5
CDR3 DNA: TGTGCCAGCAGTTACCTGGATACGCAGTATTTT
CDR3 protein: CASSYLDTQYF

clone size: few
J gene: TRBJ1-2
D gene: -
V gene: TRBV29-1
CDR3 DNA: TGCAGCGTTGATCCCGGGACCATCTATGGCTACACCTTC
CDR3 protein: CSVDPGTIYGYTF

clone size: few
J gene: TRBJ2-2
D gene: -
V gene: TRBV12-3/TRBV12-4
CDR3 DNA: TGTGCCAGCAGCCTTCTAGCGCGGGGGGAGCTGTTTTTT
CDR3 protein: CASSLLARGELFF

clone size: few
J gene: TRBJ2-7
D gene: -
V gene: TRBV7-8
CDR3 DNA: TGTGCCAGCAGCTTAGTGCGGGGGCCGTCCTACGAGCAGTATTTC
CDR3 protein: CASSLVRGPSYEQYF

clone size: many
J gene: TRBJ2-5
D gene: TRBD1
V gene: TRBV5-1
CDR3 DNA: TGCGCCAGCAGTTTTGGACAGGCGGCCCAAGAGACCCAGTACTTC
CDR3 protein: CASSFGQAAQETQYF

clone size: many
J gene: TRBJ1-2
D gene: -
V gene: TRBV7-9
CDR3 DNA: TGTGCCAGCAGCTCCGTTCCCTCCTATGGCTACACCTTC
CDR3 protein: CASSSVPSYGYTF

clone size: many
J gene: TRBJ1-3
D gene: -
V gene: TRBV20-1
CDR3 DNA: TGCAGTGCGGAGGACGCTAGCTCTGGAAACACCATATATTTT
CDR3 protein: CSAEDASSGNTIYF

clone size: -
J gene: TRBJ1-6
D gene: TRBD1
V gene: TRBV12-5
CDR3 DNA: TGTGCTAGTGCCCGGGACAGCTTGAGGAATTCACCCCTCCACTTT
CDR3 protein: CASARDSLRNSPLHF

clone size: many
J gene: TRBJ2-7
D gene: -
V gene: TRBV10-2
CDR3 DNA: TGCGCCAGCAGCCTGACTGAGTACGAGCAGTACTTC
CDR3 protein: CASSLTEYEQYF

clone size: many
J gene: TRBJ2-7
D gene: -
V gene: TRBV3-1
CDR3 DNA: TGTGCCAGCAGCCTCATAAACCACGAGCAGTACTTC
CDR3 protein: CASSLINHEQYF

clone size: many
J gene: TRBJ2-4
D gene: TRBD1
V gene: TRBV18
CDR3 DNA: TGTGCCAGCTCGCCAGAGACAGGGGACGGTATTCAGTACTTC
CDR3 protein: CASSPETGDGIQYF